The entry below gives a single T cell receptor beta chain sequence along with its context. Its antigen is as yet unknown. Terminally differentiated effector memory CD45RA+ cells were excluded from the naive CD8 cells, which were CD45RO-negative and positively selected for CCR7. Only Caucasian adults living in Nashville, Tennessee served as donors. These data originate in a study of shared clonotypes between healthy human individuals. An assay was performed, and its level was deep. Sorted-subset replicate PCR reactions contained 200 to 250 ng DNA, corresponding to about 30,000 T cell genomes. Sequenced by immunoSEQ multiplex PCR; TCRdb stores in-frame clones only, minus some. In the table there are approximately 810,000 clones, around 92% of which are singletons. Study-level findings and limits: Naive subsets tended to show greater estimated richness than memory subsets.

The CDR3 spans 14 residues. V lost 6 bases and J lost 4, with 15 bases in between. Germline loops: CDR1 MNHEY, CDR2 SMNVEV (reference sequence). The source material was naive CD8+ T cells sorted from blood. The chain has TRBV27 and TRBJ1-1; D is perhaps TRBD1 (5 bases). This TCR derives from a man between 25 and 39 years old in good health. The CDR3 DNA sequence: TGTGCCAGCAGGCAGGGTAGCCTGGGCACTGAAGCTTTCTTT. This translates into CASRQGSLGTEAFF.